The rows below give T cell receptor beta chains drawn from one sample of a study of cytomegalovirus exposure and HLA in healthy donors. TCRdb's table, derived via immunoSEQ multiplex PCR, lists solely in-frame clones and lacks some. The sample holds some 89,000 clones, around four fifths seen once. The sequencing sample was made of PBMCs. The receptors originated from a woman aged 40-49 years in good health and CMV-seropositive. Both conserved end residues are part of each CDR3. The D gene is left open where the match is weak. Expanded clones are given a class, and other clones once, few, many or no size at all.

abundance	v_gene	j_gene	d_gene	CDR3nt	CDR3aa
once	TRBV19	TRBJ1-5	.	TGTGCCAGTAGTATAAGGGGTCCGCCCCAGCATTTT	CASSIRGPPQHF
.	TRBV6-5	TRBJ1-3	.	TGTGCCAGCAAAAAGGGGACTGGAAACACCATATATTTT	CASKKGTGNTIYF
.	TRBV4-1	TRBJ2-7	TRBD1	TGCGCCAGCAGCTTCCGGGACAGGACCTACGAGCAGTACTTC	CASSFRDRTYEQYF
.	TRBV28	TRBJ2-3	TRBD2	TGTGCCAGCAGTTTGGGGCTAGCGGGAGTGGCAGATACGCAGTATTTT	CASSLGLAGVADTQYF
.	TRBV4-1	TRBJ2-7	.	TGCGCCAGCAGCCAATTTTTCCAGGGGAATTTTCACGAGCAGTACTTC	CASSQFFQGNFHEQYF
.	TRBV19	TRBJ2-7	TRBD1	TGTGCCAGTAGTACCCGACAGGGGGCGGACGAGCAGTACTTC	CASSTRQGADEQYF
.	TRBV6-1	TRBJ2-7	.	TGTGCCAGCGTTTATCTTTCTCCTGCCTACGAGCAGTACTTC	CASVYLSPAYEQYF
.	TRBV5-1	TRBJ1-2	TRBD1	TGCGCCAGCAGCCCAGCAGTTTCCGGGACAGGCTATGGCTACACCTTC	CASSPAVSGTGYGYTF
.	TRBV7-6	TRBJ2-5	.	TGTGCCAGCAGCCTACCAGAGCCAGGGGCAGGCTTTAGGGAGACCCAGTACTTC	CASSLPEPGAGFRETQYF
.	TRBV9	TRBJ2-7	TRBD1	TGTGCCAGCAGCGTAGCTGGAGACAGGGGCGAGCAGTACTTC	CASSVAGDRGEQYF
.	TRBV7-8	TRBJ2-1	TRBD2	TGTGCCAGCAGCTTCCCAGGGAGGGCTAGCGGGAGGTCCCACAATGAGCAGTTCTTC	CASSFPGRASGRSHNEQFF
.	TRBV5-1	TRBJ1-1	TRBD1	TGCGCCAGCAGCTTCCGGGACAGGGGAAACACTGAAGCTTTCTTT	CASSFRDRGNTEAFF
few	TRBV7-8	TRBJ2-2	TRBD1	TGTGCCAGCAGCTCTCAGGGGGATACCGGGGAGCTGTTTTTT	CASSSQGDTGELFF
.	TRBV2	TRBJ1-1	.	TGTGCCAGCTGGTTTGGGGGGTGGACTGAAGCTTTCTTT	CASWFGGWTEAFF
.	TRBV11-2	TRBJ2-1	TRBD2	TGTGCCAGCAGCTTTCTAGCGGGAGCTTCGCAGTTCTTC	CASSFLAGASQFF
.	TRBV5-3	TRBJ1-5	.	TGTGCCAGAAGCTTGGAGCGACTTCAGCCCCAGCATTTT	CARSLERLQPQHF
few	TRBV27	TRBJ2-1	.	TGTGCCAGCAGTTTGGCGGCAGGGGGGAATGAGCAGTTCTTC	CASSLAAGGNEQFF
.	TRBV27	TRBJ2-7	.	TGTGCCAGCAGTTCCCGTTTAGGCCGGTCCAGAGGCTGGGAGCAGTACTTC	CASSSRLGRSRGWEQYF
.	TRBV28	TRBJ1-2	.	TGTGCCAGCAGTTTAGCGGGGGTACGGCGCTATGGCTACACCTTC	CASSLAGVRRYGYTF
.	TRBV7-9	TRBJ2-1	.	TGTGCCAGCAGCTCGCAAGACATAGACAATGAGCAGTTCTTC	CASSSQDIDNEQFF
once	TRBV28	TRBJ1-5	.	TGTGCCAGCAGTCCGCGGATCAACAATCAGCCCCAGCATTTT	CASSPRINNQPQHF
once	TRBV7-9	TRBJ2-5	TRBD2	TGTTCCAGCAGCTCAAAAAAGGGACTAGCGGAGAAGGGAGAGACCCAGTACTTC	CSSSSKKGLAEKGETQYF
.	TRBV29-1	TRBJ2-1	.	TGCAGCGTTCAAGGGCCTGAGCAGTTCTTC	CSVQGPEQFF
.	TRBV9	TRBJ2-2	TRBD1	TGTGCCAGCAGCGTGGACAGGGGCAACACCGGGGAGCTGTTTTTT	CASSVDRGNTGELFF
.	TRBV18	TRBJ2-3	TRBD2	TGTGCCAGCTCACGGACTAGCGGGAGGTGGCAAGATACGCAGTATTTT	CASSRTSGRWQDTQYF
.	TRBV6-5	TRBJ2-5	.	TGTGCCAGCAGTTACTCGATGACTTTAGCAAGGGAGACCCAGTACTTC	CASSYSMTLARETQYF
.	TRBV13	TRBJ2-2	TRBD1	TGTGCCAGCAGCTTTGGACAGGGCACCGGGGAGCTGTTTTTT	CASSFGQGTGELFF
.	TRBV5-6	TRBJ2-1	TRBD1	TGTGCCAGCAGCCCCGGGACAGCTAGTGAGCAGTTCTTC	CASSPGTASEQFF